This entry lists 6 T cell receptor beta chains sequenced from one sample in a study of metastatic and nonmetastatic thyroid tumors. TCRdb ran MiXCR on the PCR reads. The profile shows several thousand clones, around 30% of them singletons. Until they underwent thyroid surgery, no patient had received any treatment. Material for sequencing was adjacent normal tissue. The source is a female donor with papillary thyroid cancer or a benign thyroid nodule (not recorded which). Some clones in this sample may be carry-over from other donors' samples.

This clone was seen once. Compared with germline, one end of the junction differs, possibly owing to a read error. This sequence joins TRBV12-3 or TRBV12-4 and TRBJ2-5; 7 bases agree with TRBD2. CDR3 length: 12 amino acids. DNA for the CDR3: TGTGGCAGCAGTTTATCGCGGGGGACGCAGTACTTC. Its protein product is CGSSLSRGTQYF.

The chain recombines TRBV6-2 or TRBV6-3 with TRBJ1-1, with D unresolved. Germline CDR1 is MNHEY and CDR2 is SVGEGT. This CDR3 contains 12 residues. The V end lost 6 bases, the J end lost 0 bases, and 5 bases lay between the germline ends. CDR3 DNA: TGTGCCAGCAGAGGACTGAACACTGAAGCTTTCTTT. It specifies CASRGLNTEAFF.

This clone has just a few counts. The rearrangement links TRBV6-2 or TRBV6-3 to TRBJ2-3; D ambiguous. CDR1 and CDR2 from the germline V gene are MNHEY and SVGEGT. The V end was cut by 5 bases, the J end by 0 bases, with 21 bases between. The CDR3 consists of 18 residues. In DNA, the CDR3 is TGTGCCAGCAGTCGCGCTTGGAGCCCCACGGCTAGCACAGATACGCAGTATTTT. This gives the protein CASSRAWSPTASTDTQYF.

This clone came up a few times. The CDR3, as DNA: TGTGCCAGCAGCCCCGACTACACCGGGGAGCTGTTTTTT. Translating it yields CASSPDYTGELFF. The rearrangement uses TRBV6-1 and TRBJ2-2; D gene unclear. With 6 bases removed from V and 3 bases from J, the gap between germline ends came to 8 bases. The CDR3 loop spans 13 amino acids. CDR1 and CDR2 from the germline V gene are MNHNS and SASEGT.

The V gene is TRBV11-3, the J gene TRBJ1-1; D gene ambiguous. The V gene lost 0 bases and the J gene lost 0 bases, with 11 bases spanning the gap. CDR3 size: 16 residues. The germline CDR1 and CDR2 sequences are SGHNT and YENEEA. CDR3 sequence: CASSLDRRRMNTEAFF. For the CDR3, the DNA is TGTGCCAGCAGCTTAGATCGACGGCGGATGAACACTGAAGCTTTCTTT. The whole variable domain, filled in from reference TRBV11-3 and TRBJ1-1, reads EAGVVQSPRYKIIEKKQPVAFWCNPISGHNTLYWYLQNLGQGPELLIRYENEEAVDDSQLPKDRFSAERLKGVDSTLKIQPAELGDSAVYLCASSLDRRRMNTEAFFGQGTRLTVV.

Concerning this clone itself: In this CDR3 the conserved last residue, phenylalanine or tryptophan, is missing, so a read error is likely. The chain uses TRBV2 and TRBJ1-2, with 7 nucleotides matching TRBD1. With 4 bases clipped from V and 7 bases from J, the junction kept 12 bases outside the gene matches. Germline CDR1 is SNHLY and CDR2 is FYNNEI. CDR3 length: 15 amino acids. CDR3 sequence (DNA): TGTGCCAGCAGTGCCCGACAGGGAACCATGGGTGGCTACACCCTC. Protein: CASSARQGTMGGYTL.